The 6 T cell receptor beta chains below were found in one sample sequenced in a study of CD4 T cells in relation to SARS-CoV-2 and coronaviruses. Only in-frame clones appear in the TCRdb table, and some are missing; sequencing was by immunoSEQ multiplex PCR. The sample gives around 37,000 clones, 80% to 90% of which show up once; about 3% is in the top ten. Sequencing was carried out using memory CD4+ T cells from PBMCs. The receptors were sampled from an adult with COVID-19.

V gene TRBV11-2 combines with J gene TRBJ2-5, with 7 bases lining up with TRBD2. Germline V gene data show CDR1 as SGHAT and CDR2 as FQNNGV. The J segment lost 2 bases and the V segment lost 4 bases, leaving 1 base of the junction unmatched. The CDR3 covers 13 residues. The CDR3: CASSWGGQETQYF. CDR3 nucleotides: TGTGCCAGCAGCTGGGGGGGGCAAGAGACCCAGTACTTC. Full variable domain (rest looked up from reference TRBV11-2 and TRBJ2-5): EAGVAQSPRYKIIEKRQSVAFWCNPISGHATLYWYQQILGQGPKLLIQFQNNGVVDDSQLPKDRFSAERLKGVDSTLKIQPAKLEDSAVYLCASSWGGQETQYFGPGTRLLVL.

The chain combines TRBV30 with TRBJ1-5; 7 nucleotides align to TRBD1. Germline lookup yields CDR1 GTSNPN and CDR2 SVGIG (reference sequence). The CDR3 runs to 14 residues. Trimming took 2 bases from V and 3 from J; bases not matched to a gene: 4. CDR3 residues: CAWSPRGYNQPQHF. As DNA, the CDR3 is TGTGCCTGGAGTCCCAGGGGGTACAATCAGCCCCAGCATTTT.

The chain employs TRBV24-1 and TRBJ2-1; TRBD1 matches 7 bases. The junction had 10 bases not matched to a gene; V was cut back by 2 bases and J by 7 bases. The CDR3 length is 16 residues. CDR1 and CDR2 (germline): KGHDR, SFDVKD. The CDR3 DNA follows: TGTGCCACCAGTGATTCTTGGGGGCAGGGGGATAATGAGCAGTTCTTC. This encodes CATSDSWGQGDNEQFF.

V is TRBV24-1 and J is TRBJ2-1, with a weak D call TRBD1 (6 bases). V lost 5 bases and J 1 base, leaving 8 bases between the germline ends. Germline V gene lookup returns CDR1 KGHDR and CDR2 SFDVKD. This CDR3 contains 14 residues. The CDR3 DNA follows: TGTGCCACCAGTGGGGGGCCTTCCTACAATGAGCAGTTCTTC. Amino acids: CATSGGPSYNEQFF.

The chain combines TRBV19 with TRBJ2-4; 9 bases agree with TRBD2. CDR1 is LNHDA, CDR2 SQIVND, per germline (reference sequence). The CDR3 is 15 residues long. Trimming removed 4 bases from V and 6 bases from J; junction bases left unmatched: 7. The CDR3 DNA sequence: TGTGCCAGTAGTACCATAGCGGGAGAGCTAAACATTCAGTACTTC. This sequence encodes CASSTIAGELNIQYF.

J is TRBJ2-3 and V is TRBV5-6; D remains unclear. V was shortened by 4 bases and J by 2 bases, with 20 bases between the two germline ends. This CDR3 is 17 amino acids long. Germline lookup yields CDR1 SGHDT and CDR2 YYEEEE. In DNA, the CDR3 is TGTGCCAGCAGCCCCCAGTATATTAAGGGAAACACAGATACGCAGTATTTT. Its translation is CASSPQYIKGNTDTQYF. Based on the CDR3 plus reference TRBV5-6 and TRBJ2-3, the full variable domain is DAGVTQSPTHLIKTRGQQVTLRCSPKSGHDTVSWYQQALGQGPQFIFQYYEEEERQRGNFPDRFSGHQFPNYSSELNVNALLLGDSALYLCASSPQYIKGNTDTQYFGPGTRLTVL.